What follows are 10 T cell receptor beta chains derived from one specimen sequenced in a study of Tregs in tolerant kidney transplant recipients. Profiled with immunoSEQ multiplex PCR; TCRdb holds only in-frame clones, not every one. The sample consists of roughly 66,000 clones, around nine tenths of them appearing once. The specimen was CD8+ T cells from blood, collected before the transplant. The receptors stem from a human donor who received a combined kidney and bone marrow transplant.

This clone was picked up one time. The chain couples TRBV4-3 to TRBJ1-5, with D perhaps TRBD1 (6 bases). The germline V gene encodes CDR1 LGHNA and CDR2 YSLEER. V lost 1 base and J lost 6, with 13 bases in between. CDR3 size: 15 residues. CDR3 protein: CASSQGTGTSQPQHF. The DNA of the CDR3 is TGCGCCAGCAGCCAAGGTACAGGGACGAGTCAGCCCCAGCATTTT.

This chain joins TRBV4-1 and TRBJ2-1, with 13 bases identical to TRBD2. J lost 10 bases, V lost 2 bases, and 8 bases had no gene match. The CDR3 contains 16 residues. CDR1 and CDR2 (germline): MGHRA, YSYEKL. CDR3 residues: CASSQLLAGGPVEQFF. The CDR3 bases are TGCGCCAGCAGCCAACTACTAGCGGGGGGGCCAGTCGAGCAGTTCTTC.

J is TRBJ2-6 and V is TRBV5-1; 7 bases are a match to TRBD1. The CDR3 loop spans 17 amino acids. V gave up 7 bases and J gave up 2 bases; unmatched junction bases: 12. The germline gives CDR1 SGHRS, CDR2 YFSETQ. The CDR3 loop reads CASLGEGALTGANVLTF. CDR3 coding DNA: TGCGCCAGCCTCGGTGAGGGGGCTTTGACTGGGGCCAACGTCCTGACTTTC.

This sequence joins TRBV6-5 and TRBJ2-2, with TRBD1 as a possible D gene (6 bases). There are 14 residues in the CDR3. Trimming removed 5 bases from V and 2 bases from J, with 9 bases in between. Germline V CDR1 and CDR2: MNHEY, SVGAGI. The CDR3 region is CASSNRENTGELFF. In DNA form, the CDR3 reads TGTGCCAGCAGTAACAGGGAAAACACCGGGGAGCTGTTTTTT.

Comment on this clone: Other DNA sequences in the same sample also yield this CDR3. The chain employs TRBV9 and TRBJ2-7, with 10 bases lining up with TRBD1. CDR3 length: 14 residues. From germline, CDR1 is SGDLS and CDR2 YYNGEE. Losses at the gene ends were 2 bases for V and 2 bases for J; bases not matched to a gene: 1. DNA of the CDR3: TGTGCCAGCAGCGTCGGACAGGGGGCCTACGAGCAGTACTTC. Encoded protein: CASSVGQGAYEQYF.

The chain has TRBV2 and TRBJ2-5; D may be TRBD2 (7 bases). V lost 7 bases and J lost 4, with 22 bases in between. In germline, CDR1 is SNHLY, CDR2 FYNNEI. This CDR3 spans 16 amino acids. The CDR3 is CASTKHRERGGETQYF. The CDR3, as DNA: TGTGCCAGCACCAAACACAGGGAAAGGGGGGGAGAGACCCAGTACTTC.

V is TRBV13 and J is TRBJ2-1, with D possibly matching TRBD2 (5 bases). Germline V CDR1 and CDR2: PRHDT, FYEKMQ (reference sequence). Trimming stripped 4 bases from V and 8 bases from J, with 15 bases between. This CDR3 has 14 amino acids. The CDR3 DNA sequence: TGTGCCAGCAGCTCCCGGAGAGGGTGGGATGAGCAGTTCTTC. Translated: CASSSRRGWDEQFF.

The chain recombines TRBV5-1 with TRBJ2-2; no clear D gene. This CDR3 spans 12 amino acids. Germline CDR1 reads SGHRS; CDR2 reads YFSETQ. The V end was cut by 7 bases, the J end by 3 bases, with 7 bases between. The CDR3 spells CASQLDTGELFF. The CDR3 DNA follows: TGCGCCAGCCAACTGGACACCGGGGAGCTGTTTTTT.

The chain couples TRBV19 to TRBJ2-6, with TRBD1 matching 7 bases. Germline CDR1 LNHDA, CDR2 SQIVND (reference sequence). The CDR3 is 16 residues long. V dropped 7 bases and J dropped 1; count of bases not matched to a gene: 7. CDR3 region: CASKETGFSGANVLTF. The CDR3 DNA reads as TGTGCCAGTAAGGAGACAGGGTTTTCTGGGGCCAACGTCCTGACTTTC. Full variable domain (rest looked up from reference TRBV19 and TRBJ2-6): DGGITQSPKYLFRKEGQNVTLSCEQNLNHDAMYWYRQDPGQGLRLIYYSQIVNDFQKGDIAEGYSVSREKKESFPLTVTSAQKNPTAFYLCASKETGFSGANVLTFGAGSRLTVL.

The sample holds one count of this clone. The genes are TRBV6-5 and TRBJ2-7; TRBD1 aligns across 7 bases. The CDR3 length is 15 residues. CDR1 is MNHEY, CDR2 SVGAGI, per germline. The V and J ends lost 5 bases and 2 bases, in that order; junction bases with no gene match: 9. DNA for the CDR3: TGTGCCAGCAGTGTATCACAGGGGACCCCCTACGAGCAGTACTTC. It encodes CASSVSQGTPYEQYF.